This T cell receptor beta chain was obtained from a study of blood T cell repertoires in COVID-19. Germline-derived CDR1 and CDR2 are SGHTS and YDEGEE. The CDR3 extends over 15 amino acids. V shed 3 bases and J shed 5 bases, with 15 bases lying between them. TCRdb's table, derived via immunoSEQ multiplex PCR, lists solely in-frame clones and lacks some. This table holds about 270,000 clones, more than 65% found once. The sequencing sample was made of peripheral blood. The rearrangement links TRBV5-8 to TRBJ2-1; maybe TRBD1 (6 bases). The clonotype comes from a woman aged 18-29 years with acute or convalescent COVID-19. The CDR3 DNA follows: TGTGCCAGCAGCTCATTAGGGGGTCTGGACAATGAGCAGTTCTTC. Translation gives CASSSLGGLDNEQFF.